This T cell receptor (beta chain) was recovered during a study of beta chain features in type 1 diabetes. Study-wide findings and caveats: Shortening of TCRB CDR3s, moderate but significant, appeared in all four CD4+ subsets of Type 1 diabetes patients.

Every sorted population was more than 98% pure. Germline CDR1 reads LNHDA; CDR2 reads SQIVND (reference sequence). This CDR3 region has 13 residues. Trimming cost V 5 bases and J 5 bases; bases outside gene matches: 3. Only one count was recorded for this clone. The antigen is not known. As every portion of the isolated RNA was reverse transcribed, the sequencing read expressed TCRB transcripts. The assay was immunoSEQ multiplex PCR, and TCRdb's table has in-frame clones only and misses some. The repertoire includes 310,000 or so clones, roughly 15% of them detected once, and approximately 0.015% sits in the top ten.

This chain uses TRBV19 with TRBJ1-2, with 9 positions matching TRBD1. Sequenced: naive CD4+ T cells from blood. The source is a young man with type 1 diabetes. CDR3 sequence: CASSATGGYGYTF. CDR3 bases: TGTGCCAGTAGTGCGACAGGGGGGTATGGCTACACCTTC.